What follows are 11 T cell receptor beta chains derived from one specimen sequenced in a study of breast tumors, draining lymph nodes, adjacent tissues. Axillary draining lymph nodes of breast cancer patients supplied the node samples. TCRdb redid the calling of the multiplex PCR reads with MiXCR, one entry per CDR3 protein. The sample records some 200,000 distinct CDR3 sequences, roughly 31% being singletons. The sequenced sample consisted of axillary lymph node tissue. The receptors originated from a female donor with breast cancer. Some clones in this sample may be carry-over from other donors' samples.

V usage is TRBV7-8 and J usage is TRBJ2-5; unclear D gene. Germline lookup yields CDR1 SGHVS and CDR2 FQNEAQ. The CDR3 is 15 amino acids. Trimming took off 4 bases at V and 0 bases at J, with 12 bases between the two ends. The CDR3 reads CASSSPRQDQETQYF. In DNA form, the CDR3 reads TGTGCCAGCAGCTCCCCCAGACAAGACCAAGAGACCCAGTACTTC.

In regard to this clonotype: A read error may be the cause here, since a much bigger clone is one base away. V and J are TRBV20-1 and TRBJ1-5, with TRBD1 identical over 7 bases. The CDR3 is 14 residues long. Germline CDR1 DFQATT, CDR2 SNEGSKA (reference sequence). DNA of the CDR3: TGCAGTGCTAGCACAGGGGAGAGCAATCCGCCCCAGCATTTT. Encoded protein: CSASTGESNPPQHF.

At least ten counts were recorded for this clonotype. A read error may produce the germline difference seen at one junction end. The V gene is TRBV20-1, the J gene TRBJ2-1, with D possibly matching TRBD1 (6 bases). CDR3 size: 14 residues. The germline gives CDR1 DFQATT, CDR2 SNEGSKA (reference sequence). CDR3 sequence: CSATDSLSYNGQFF. Written as DNA, the CDR3 is TGCAGTGCCACGGACAGCCTCTCCTACAATGGGCAGTTCTTC.

This clonotype was picked up many times. A much larger clone differs from this one at a single base, so this may be a read error. This chain uses TRBV20-1 with TRBJ2-1; D ambiguous. CDR1 is DFQATT and CDR2 is SNEGSKA in the germline V gene (reference sequence). CDR3 length: 11 residues. DNA for the CDR3: TGCAGTGCCCCCGTGCGGCATGAGCAGTCCTTC. It is translated as CSAPVRHEQSF.

Comments on this clonotype: The CDR3 does not end in the conserved phenylalanine or tryptophan, so this is likely a read error. The chain uses TRBV5-1 and TRBJ1-2, with D unclear. Per germline, CDR1 SGHRS and CDR2 YFSETQ. CDR3 size: 13 residues. CDR3 sequence reads: CASSLGTNHGYTL. Here the CDR3 DNA reads TGCGCCAGCAGCTTGGGGACTAACCATGGCTACACCCTC.

Of note for this clonotype: Possible read error: a much larger clone is one base away. This chain connects TRBV11-2 to TRBJ2-1; tentative D call: TRBD2 (6 bases). The V gene's germline CDR1 is SGHAT and CDR2 FQNNGV. Trimming left V 5 bases short and J 9 bases short, with 14 bases between. This CDR3 has 13 residues. In DNA, the CDR3 is TGTGCCAGCAGCCGCCGGACTAACACTGAGCAGTTCTTC. Its translation: CASSRRTNTEQFF. The full variable domain, with the rest looked up from reference TRBV11-2 and TRBJ2-1, is EAGVAQSPRYKIIEKRQSVAFWCNPISGHATLYWYQQILGQGPKLLIQFQNNGVVDDSQLPKDRFSAERLKGVDSTLKIQPAKLEDSAVYLCASSRRTNTEQFFGPGTRLTVL.

This clonotype was counted at least ten times. The junction departs from the called germline gene at one end, perhaps through a read error. The chain recombines TRBV20-1 with TRBJ1-2; the D gene is possibly TRBD1 (6 bases). The CDR3 consists of 12 residues. CDR1 and CDR2 (germline): DFQATT, SNEGSKA (reference sequence). For the CDR3, the DNA is TGCAGTGCTAGGGCAGGGGTATATGGCTCCACCTTC. It specifies CSARAGVYGSTF.

This clonotype was seen ten or more times. This sequence joins TRBV7-8 and TRBJ1-2, with D possibly TRBD1 on 6 matching bases. CDR1 is SGHVS and CDR2 is FQNEAQ in the germline V gene. The CDR3 length is 13 residues. The V end was cut by 4 bases, the J end by 7 bases, with 13 bases between. Written as DNA, the CDR3 is TGTGCCAGCAGCTCCGGGACACCCGTTGGCTACACCTTC. Amino acid sequence: CASSSGTPVGYTF.

On this clonotype: Because it lacks the conserved phenylalanine or tryptophan at the end, this CDR3 is likely a read error. CDR3: CASSDFRETQYS. CDR3 sequence (DNA): TGTGCCTCCAGTGATTTTCGGGAGACCCAGTACTCC. The chain couples TRBV24-1 to TRBJ2-5; D is undetermined. The CDR3 extends over 12 amino acids. Germline V lookup: CDR1 KGHDR, CDR2 SFDVKD.

This clonotype was observed a handful of times. A junction boundary mismatches the germline segment, possibly from a read error. The chain is built from TRBV14 and TRBJ1-4; D perhaps matches TRBD1 (5 bases). This CDR3 has 13 residues. Germline V CDR1 and CDR2: SGHDN, FVKESK. CDR3 sequence (DNA): TGTGCCAGCAGCCGGGACTTCAATGAAAAACCGTTTTTT. It encodes CASSRDFNEKPFF.

On this clonotype itself: A much larger clone sits a single nucleotide away, making a read error possible. The rearrangement joins TRBV20-1 to TRBJ2-2; TRBD2 matches 13 bases. The V and J ends lost 0 bases and 4 bases, in that order; junction bases with no gene match: 2. CDR3 length equals 16 residues. Looked up from germline, CDR1 is DFQATT and CDR2 is SNEGSKA (reference sequence). DNA of the CDR3: TGCAGTGCTAGAGATGGGACTAGCGGGACCACCGGGGAGCTGTTTTTT. This sequence encodes CSARDGTSGTTGELFF.